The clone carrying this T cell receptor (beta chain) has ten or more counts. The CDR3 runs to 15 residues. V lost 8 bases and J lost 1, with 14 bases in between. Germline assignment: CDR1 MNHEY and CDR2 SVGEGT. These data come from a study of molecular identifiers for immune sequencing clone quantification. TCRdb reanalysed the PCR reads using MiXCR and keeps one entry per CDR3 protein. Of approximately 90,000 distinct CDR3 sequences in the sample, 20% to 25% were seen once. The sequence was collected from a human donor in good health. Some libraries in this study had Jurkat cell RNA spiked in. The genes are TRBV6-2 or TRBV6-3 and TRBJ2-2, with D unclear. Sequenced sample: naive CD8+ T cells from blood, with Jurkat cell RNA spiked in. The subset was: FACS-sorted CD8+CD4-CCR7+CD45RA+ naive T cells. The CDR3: CASGRNRRNTGELFF. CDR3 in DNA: TGTGCCAGCGGGCGAAATCGACGGAACACCGGGGAGCTGTTTTTT.